Listed below are T cell receptor beta chains from one sample, sequenced in a study of metastatic and nonmetastatic thyroid tumors. TCRdb recomputed clones from the PCR reads via MiXCR. This sample has 50,000 to 60,000 clones, with approximately 15% found just once. Input material: blood. The receptors were gathered from a female donor with papillary thyroid cancer or a benign thyroid nodule (not recorded which). Some clones in this sample may be carry-over from other donors' samples. Both conserved end residues are part of each CDR3. D genes are given only for firm matches. Clone size is shown for a subset of rows, as once, few, many or a class of expanded clone.

D gene: NA; clone size: few; J gene: TRBJ2-2; CDR3 length: 14; V gene: TRBV28; CDR3 DNA: TGTGCCAGCAGACGAGAGGTGACCACCGTGGAGCTGTTTTTT; CDR3 protein: CASRREVTTVELFF
D gene: TRBD1; clone size: NA; J gene: TRBJ1-1; CDR3 length: 13; V gene: TRBV30; CDR3 DNA: TGTGCCTGGAGAAGAACAGGGGCCCCTGAAGCTTTCTTT; CDR3 protein: CAWRRTGAPEAFF
D gene: TRBD2; clone size: many; J gene: TRBJ2-3; CDR3 length: 17; V gene: TRBV7-2; CDR3 DNA: TGTGCCAGCAGCTTGGCGGGGGGGACAAGACCCACAGATACGCAGTATTTT; CDR3 protein: CASSLAGGTRPTDTQYF
D gene: NA; clone size: NA; J gene: TRBJ2-3; CDR3 length: 13; V gene: TRBV6-1; CDR3 DNA: TGTGCCAGCACCCGGGTACTGTCGGATACGCAGTATTTT; CDR3 protein: CASTRVLSDTQYF
D gene: TRBD1; clone size: NA; J gene: TRBJ2-1; CDR3 length: 15; V gene: TRBV27; CDR3 DNA: TGTGCCAGCAGTACCCGCGGGACAGGCGACAATGAGCAGTTCTTC; CDR3 protein: CASSTRGTGDNEQFF
D gene: NA; clone size: many; J gene: TRBJ2-1; CDR3 length: 16; V gene: TRBV9; CDR3 DNA: TGTGCCAGCAGCGTAGATCGGGCTCCCGGATATAATGAGCAGTTCTTC; CDR3 protein: CASSVDRAPGYNEQFF
D gene: NA; clone size: many; J gene: TRBJ2-3; CDR3 length: 16; V gene: TRBV6-6; CDR3 DNA: TGTGCCAGCAGTTCTGCTAGGACTGATAGCACAGATACGCAGTATTTT; CDR3 protein: CASSSARTDSTDTQYF
D gene: NA; clone size: many; J gene: TRBJ2-7; CDR3 length: 15; V gene: TRBV6-5; CDR3 DNA: TGTGCCAGCAGTTATCCTCAGGGGAGCTCCTACGAGCAGTACTTC; CDR3 protein: CASSYPQGSSYEQYF
D gene: NA; clone size: many; J gene: TRBJ1-1; CDR3 length: 13; V gene: TRBV7-3; CDR3 DNA: TGTGCCAGCAGCTTAGGGAGCGGGGCTGAAGCTTTCTTT; CDR3 protein: CASSLGSGAEAFF
D gene: NA; clone size: NA; J gene: TRBJ2-7; CDR3 length: 14; V gene: TRBV11-1; CDR3 DNA: TGTGCCAGCAGCCTACCTCGGGCCCCGGACGAGCAGTACTTC; CDR3 protein: CASSLPRAPDEQYF
D gene: TRBD2; clone size: many; J gene: TRBJ2-1; CDR3 length: 16; V gene: TRBV20-1; CDR3 DNA: TGCAGTGCTAGAGTCGGATCGAGACTAGCGGGAAATGAGCAGTTCTTC; CDR3 protein: CSARVGSRLAGNEQFF
D gene: TRBD2; clone size: NA; J gene: TRBJ2-3; CDR3 length: 20; V gene: TRBV7-3; CDR3 DNA: TGTGCCAGCAGCTTAACGGGACTAGCGGGAGGAGGGGCTAGAAAAGATACGCAGTATTTT; CDR3 protein: CASSLTGLAGGGARKDTQYF
D gene: TRBD2; clone size: few; J gene: TRBJ2-2; CDR3 length: 13; V gene: TRBV2; CDR3 DNA: TGTGCCAGCATGGGAGGGATCACCGGGGATCTGTTTTTT; CDR3 protein: CASMGGITGDLFF
D gene: NA; clone size: many; J gene: TRBJ1-1; CDR3 length: 15; V gene: TRBV9; CDR3 DNA: TGTGCCAGCAGTAGAGGCCGCGGTGGGAGCCCTGAAGCTTTCTTT; CDR3 protein: CASSRGRGGSPEAFF
D gene: NA; clone size: NA; J gene: TRBJ2-2; CDR3 length: 15; V gene: TRBV6-1; CDR3 DNA: TGTGCCAGCAGTGAAGGCCAGGTCCTCACCGGGGAGCTGTTTTTT; CDR3 protein: CASSEGQVLTGELFF
D gene: NA; clone size: NA; J gene: TRBJ2-3; CDR3 length: 16; V gene: TRBV2; CDR3 DNA: TGTGCCAGCAGGCCCCTTTGGTCGGGGGCCACAGATACGCAGTATTTT; CDR3 protein: CASRPLWSGATDTQYF
D gene: NA; clone size: many; J gene: TRBJ2-1; CDR3 length: 13; V gene: TRBV30; CDR3 DNA: TGTGCCTGGAGTTGGGGAATCTACAATGAGCAGTTCTTC; CDR3 protein: CAWSWGIYNEQFF
D gene: TRBD1; clone size: few; J gene: TRBJ1-5; CDR3 length: 14; V gene: TRBV28; CDR3 DNA: TGTGCCAGCAGGAGGGGGCAGCAAAATCAGCCCCAGCATTTT; CDR3 protein: CASRRGQQNQPQHF
D gene: TRBD1; clone size: NA; J gene: TRBJ2-7; CDR3 length: 20; V gene: TRBV2; CDR3 DNA: TGTGCCAGCAGTGAAATTGGGGTGGGGAACTACGGGACAGGGGGCTACGAGCAGTACTTC; CDR3 protein: CASSEIGVGNYGTGGYEQYF
D gene: TRBD1; clone size: many; J gene: TRBJ2-3; CDR3 length: 13; V gene: TRBV11-2; CDR3 DNA: TGTGCCAGCAGCTCCACAGGGGTAGATACGCAGTATTTT; CDR3 protein: CASSSTGVDTQYF